Listed below are T cell receptor beta chains from one sample, sequenced in a study of breast tumors, draining lymph nodes, adjacent tissues. MiXCR was run by TCRdb on the multiplex PCR reads, yielding one entry per CDR3 protein. The table lists around 190,000 distinct CDR3 sequences, around a third of them singletons. Sequenced sample: axillary lymph node tissue. These receptors were collected from a female donor with breast cancer. Some clones in this sample may be carry-over from other donors' samples. Each CDR3 is given with its conserved first and last residue. Each record gives: clone size, D gene, V gene, J gene, CDR3 DNA, CDR3 protein. The D gene is left open where the match is weak. The size of a clone is reported for some rows only, either as once, few or many, or as a class for expanded clones.

>many|TRBD2|TRBV19|TRBJ2-3
TGTGCCAGCCGTCTCGGCGGGGGAAGCACAGATACGCAGTATTTT
CASRLGGGSTDTQYF
>.|.|TRBV20-1|TRBJ1-4
TGCAGTGCTAGAGACGTCAGAGGCAGGGCCAACACCGGGGAAAAACTGTTTTTT
CSARDVRGRANTGEKLFF
>few|.|TRBV7-8|TRBJ1-4
TGTGCCAGCAGCTTAACCCCACTGCGGCGAACGAAACTGTTTTTT
CASSLTPLRRTKLFF
>.|.|TRBV9|TRBJ2-7
.
CASSVLNRRTEAFFGQTYEQYF
>many|TRBD2|TRBV5-8|TRBJ2-1
TGTGCCAGCAGCTTGCGACTAGCGGGACGAGACCGCAATGAGCAGTTCTTC
CASSLRLAGRDRNEQFF
>few|.|TRBV12-3/TRBV12-4|TRBJ2-2
TGTGCCAGCAGTTTCGCGAGAGACACCGGGGAGCTGTTTTTT
CASSFARDTGELFF
>many|TRBD1|TRBV20-1|TRBJ2-7
TGCAGTGCCCAGGGGACAGGGCTGAAAGGCGAGCAGTACTTC
CSAQGTGLKGEQYF
>many|.|TRBV14|TRBJ2-3
TGTGCCAGCAGCCCCCGAAAAATAGTCGGTACGCAGTATTTT
CASSPRKIVGTQYF
>.|TRBD1|TRBV10-3|TRBJ2-7
TGTGCCATCACTGGGACAGAAAACTACGAGCAGTACTTC
CAITGTENYEQYF
>.|.|TRBV2|TRBJ2-5
TGTGCCAGCATACGGGGGGAGACCCAGTACTTC
CASIRGETQYF
>many|.|TRBV6-5|TRBJ2-7
TGTGCCAGCAGTTTAGGGGACGAGCAGTACTTC
CASSLGDEQYF
>few|TRBD2|TRBV18|TRBJ2-7
TGTGTCAGCTCACCTAGCGGGGAATCCTACGAGCAGTACTTC
CVSSPSGESYEQYF
>.|.|TRBV11-3|TRBJ2-3
TGTGCCAGCAGCAAACAAGACAGGACTACCTTTAGCACAGATACGCAGTATTTT
CASSKQDRTTFSTDTQYF
>.|.|TRBV5-1|TRBJ1-4
TGCGCCAGCAGCTTGCTCAGTGTAAGCACAGATACGCAGGTAGCTAATGAAAAACTGTTTTTT
CASSLLSVSTDTQVANEKLFF
>.|.|TRBV7-2|TRBJ1-4
TGTGCCAGCAGCGCACTAGCGGGGGAAAAACTGTTTTTT
CASSALAGEKLFF
>.|.|TRBV4-2|TRBJ1-3
TGTGCCAGCAGCCAAGAGAGGGGCGGGGGGGACACCATATATTTT
CASSQERGGGDTIYF
>.|TRBD1|TRBV24-1|TRBJ2-3
TGTGCCACCAGTGATCACTTGACAGGGAACACAGATACGCAGTATTTT
CATSDHLTGNTDTQYF
>many|.|TRBV6-4|TRBJ2-3
TGTGCCAGCAGCCTACAGGGAGGGGATACGCAGTATTTT
CASSLQGGDTQYF
>many|.|TRBV7-9|TRBJ1-2
TGTGCCAGCAGCGAAGCGGCACACGGTCGCGACTACACCTTC
CASSEAAHGRDYTF
>.|.|TRBV5-1|TRBJ1-1
TGCGCCAGCAGCTTGCGGGTGGAGAACACTGAAGCTTTCTTT
CASSLRVENTEAFF
>many|TRBD1|TRBV7-9|TRBJ1-2
TGTGCCAGCTCGGGACAGGGTCACTATGGCTACACCTTC
CASSGQGHYGYTF
>many|TRBD1|TRBV10-2|TRBJ2-7
TGCGCCAGCAGCGCCGGGACAGCGTACGAGCAGTACTTC
CASSAGTAYEQYF
>many|.|TRBV18|TRBJ1-6
TGTGCCAGCTCACCAACGCAACAGGGCGGGAATTCACCCCTCCACTTT
CASSPTQQGGNSPLHF
>.|.|TRBV12-3/TRBV12-4|TRBJ2-1
TGTGCCAGCAGTTTCGCAGTGCGGATGAGCTCCTACAATGAGCAGTTCTTC
CASSFAVRMSSYNEQFF
>many|.|TRBV2|TRBJ1-6
TGTGCCAGCAGTGGGACAGATAATTCACCCCTCCACTTT
CASSGTDNSPLHF
>many|.|TRBV7-3|TRBJ1-3
TGTGCCAGCAGCCCCGGGACCGGAAACACCATATATTTT
CASSPGTGNTIYF
>few|.|TRBV6-2/TRBV6-3|TRBJ1-2
TGTGCCAGCAGTTATCAGGGTACCTATGGCTACACCTTC
CASSYQGTYGYTF
>many|TRBD2|TRBV4-2|TRBJ2-5
TGTGCCAGCAGCCAAGATGTGGTAGCGGGAGAGACCCAGTACTTC
CASSQDVVAGETQYF
>few|.|TRBV5-5|TRBJ1-1
TGTGCCAGCAGCCCGATTCAACAGGGTACCGAGCTAGCCAGACGCACTGAAGCTTTCTTT
CASSPIQQGTELARRTEAFF
>.|TRBD1|TRBV14|TRBJ2-7
TGTGCCAGCACCGACCGGGACAGGGTCTACGAGCAGTACTTC
CASTDRDRVYEQYF
>many|TRBD1|TRBV6-5|TRBJ2-7
TGTGCCAGCAGTTGGGACAGGGGGCTGAGGGAGCAGTACTTC
CASSWDRGLREQYF
>many|.|TRBV11-3|TRBJ2-7
TGTGCCAGCAGCTCAAGGTTGCGGGGTAGCTACGAGCAGTACTTC
CASSSRLRGSYEQYF
>few|TRBD2|TRBV20-1|TRBJ2-6
TGCAGTGCTAAGTTAATAGCGGGGGGGGACTTT
CSAKLIAGGDF
>.|TRBD2|TRBV4-1|TRBJ2-5
TGCGCCAGCAGCCGAACTAGCGGGACAGCTACCCCTCAACAAGAGACCCAGTACTTC
CASSRTSGTATPQQETQYF
>many|.|TRBV10-3|TRBJ2-7
TGTGCCTCATCGGACGGAGAGTCCCCCTACGAGCAGTACTTC
CASSDGESPYEQYF
>many|.|TRBV18|TRBJ1-2
TGTGCCAGCTCACCACCGAGCTATGGCTACACCTTC
CASSPPSYGYTF